This T cell receptor beta chain was identified during a study of T cells in Graves' hyperthyroidism and ophthalmopathy. Germline CDR1 is SEHNR and CDR2 is FQNEAQ (reference sequence). The ends were cut back, 6 bases at V and 0 bases at J, with 17 bases in the middle. The CDR3 loop spans 16 amino acids. RNA transcripts were the template for amplifying TCR beta CDR3 regions. With the HTBI primer set, the TCR CDR3 went through a first round of RT-PCR. TCRdb itself ran the multiplex PCR reads through MiXCR, one entry per CDR3 protein. The sample carries hundreds of thousands of distinct CDR3 sequences, about 15% recorded once. This clonotype was seen a few times. Every diagnosis used clinical symptoms, serum thyroxine and TRAb, thyroid ultrasound and orbital computed tomography.

Sequenced material: blood. This TCR came from a woman under 30 with Graves' hyperthyroidism. The gene calls are TRBV7-9 and TRBJ1-1; D is unclear. CDR3 sequence (DNA): TGTGCCAGCAGTCCAAGTCCCCGGGTCATGAACACTGAAGCTTTCTTT. Protein: CASSPSPRVMNTEAFF. The full variable domain, with the rest looked up from reference TRBV7-9 and TRBJ1-1, is DTGVSQNPRHKITKRGQNVTFRCDPISEHNRLYWYRQTLGQGPEFLTYFQNEAQLEKSRLLSDRFSAERPKGSFSTLEIQRTEQGDSAMYLCASSPSPRVMNTEAFFGQGTRLTVV.